Listed below are T cell receptor beta chains from one sample, sequenced in a study of blood T cell repertoires in COVID-19. Sequencing used immunoSEQ multiplex PCR; TCRdb keeps in-frame clones, though not all of them. Among roughly 100,000 clones, 87% were seen once, and the ten largest hold around 2%. The sample was peripheral blood. Receptor source: a man aged 45 to 65 with active COVID-19. Both conserved end residues are part of each CDR3. Each record gives: J gene, V gene, D gene, clone size, CDR3 protein, CDR3 DNA. D genes are given only for firm matches. Size is stated for part of the rows, as once, few or many counts, or as a class when the clone is expanded.

TRBJ1-1 TRBV5-1 . . CASTGNTEAFF TGCGCCAGTACTGGGAACACTGAAGCTTTCTTT
TRBJ2-2 TRBV9 TRBD2 . CASARSGDHTGELFF TGTGCCAGCGCGCGGAGCGGGGACCACACCGGGGAGCTGTTTTTT
TRBJ1-1 TRBV3-1/TRBV3-2 . . CASSQVEGLGAFF TGTGCCAGCAGCCAAGTGGAGGGCCTGGGAGCTTTCTTT
TRBJ1-4 TRBV10-3 . . CAISESIPGKSNEKLFF TGTGCCATCAGTGAGTCGATTCCCGGGAAGTCTAATGAAAAACTGTTTTTT
TRBJ1-1 TRBV2 TRBD1 . CASSFDRGDTEAFF TGTGCCAGCAGCTTTGACAGGGGTGACACTGAAGCTTTCTTT
TRBJ1-6 TRBV3-1/TRBV3-2 . once CASSQKTDNSPLHF TGTGCCAGCAGCCAAAAGACAGACAATTCACCCCTCCACTTT
TRBJ2-6 TRBV7-2 . . CASSSPTNDPRANVLTF TGTGCCAGCAGCTCCCCGACTAATGACCCCCGGGCCAACGTCCTGACTTTC
TRBJ2-2 TRBV5-1 TRBD2 . CASSSTSGGPSNTGELFF TGCGCCAGCAGCTCAACTAGCGGGGGGCCCTCGAACACCGGGGAGCTGTTTTTT
TRBJ1-4 TRBV5-4 . . CASSFGGGGINEKLFF TGTGCCAGCAGCTTCGGGGGTGGGGGAATAAATGAAAAACTGTTTTTT
TRBJ1-6 TRBV2 . few CASRQGPETYNSPLHF TGTGCCAGCAGACAGGGCCCCGAGACCTATAATTCACCCCTCCACTTT
TRBJ1-1 TRBV6-2/TRBV6-3 . . CASSYRWTYTEAFF TGTGCCAGCAGTTACCGCTGGACTTACACTGAAGCTTTCTTT
TRBJ2-1 TRBV11-2 TRBD2 . CASSPHTTSGGYEQFF TGTGCCAGCAGCCCCCACACGACTAGCGGGGGATATGAGCAGTTCTTC
TRBJ1-1 TRBV29-1 TRBD1 . CSVAGQGTTNTEAFF TGCAGCGTGGCCGGACAGGGGACAACGAACACTGAAGCTTTCTTT
TRBJ1-2 TRBV5-4 . . CASSLGQSTNYGYTF TGTGCCAGCAGCCTCGGACAGTCCACCAACTATGGCTACACCTTC
TRBJ1-1 TRBV7-2 . . CASSLGAYMNTEAFF TGTGCCAGCAGCTTAGGGGCCTACATGAACACTGAAGCTTTCTTT
TRBJ1-5 TRBV28 TRBD1 . CASSTWWRQGRESNQPQHF TGTGCCAGCAGCACGTGGTGGCGACAGGGACGCGAAAGCAATCAGCCCCAGCATTTT
TRBJ2-1 TRBV5-1 TRBD2 . CASSLASGSSYNEQFF TGCGCCAGCAGCTTGGCTAGCGGGAGCTCCTACAATGAGCAGTTCTTC
TRBJ1-2 TRBV4-2 . . CASSLSGDITYGYTF TGTGCCAGCAGCCTTTCAGGGGACATTACCTATGGCTACACCTTC
TRBJ2-3 TRBV5-4 . . CASSHRGLSPDTQYF TGTGCCAGCAGCCACCGAGGCCTGAGTCCAGATACGCAGTATTTT
TRBJ1-1 TRBV5-1 TRBD1 . CASSLGQENTEAFF TGCGCCAGCAGCCTGGGACAGGAGAACACTGAAGCTTTCTTT
TRBJ2-5 TRBV6-2/TRBV6-3 . . CASSLNSETQYF TGTGCCAGCAGTCTCAACTCTGAGACCCAGTACTTC
TRBJ1-5 TRBV7-9 TRBD1 few CASSFGTGIGQPQHF TGTGCCAGCAGCTTCGGGACAGGGATCGGTCAGCCCCAGCATTTT
TRBJ2-2 TRBV5-4 . . CASSLAVAGLGTGELFF TGTGCCAGCAGCTTGGCCGTGGCAGGGTTAGGGACCGGGGAGCTGTTTTTT
TRBJ1-3 TRBV10-3 TRBD1 . CAISEGSTGTGNTIYF TGTGCCATCAGTGAGGGCTCGACAGGGACTGGAAACACCATATATTTT
TRBJ1-2 TRBV6-4 . . CASSDGQGFLPNTF TGTGCCAGCAGTGACGGTCAGGGCTTCCTCCCGAACACCTTC
TRBJ1-5 TRBV5-8 TRBD1 . CASSLGGTGNQPQHF TGTGCCAGCAGCCTAGGGGGGACAGGCAATCAGCCCCAGCATTTT
TRBJ2-3 TRBV15 TRBD2 . CATSQAGGTDTQYF TGTGCCACCAGCCAAGCGGGGGGCACAGATACGCAGTATTTT
TRBJ2-1 TRBV7-8 . . CASSLGGTEQFF TGTGCCAGCAGCCTCGGGGGGACAGAGCAGTTCTTC
TRBJ2-3 TRBV5-1 . once CASRSSGLINTDTQYF TGCGCCAGCAGATCTTCGGGACTCATAAACACAGATACGCAGTATTTT
TRBJ2-1 TRBV3-1/TRBV3-2 TRBD2 . CASSHSGGSYNEQFF TGTGCCAGCAGCCACTCGGGGGGGAGTTACAATGAGCAGTTCTTC
TRBJ1-5 TRBV6-5 . . CASSRVTDQPQHF TGTGCCAGCAGTCGAGTAACAGATCAGCCCCAGCATTTT
TRBJ2-1 TRBV20-1 TRBD2 . CSASGLAGYNEQFF TGCAGTGCTAGTGGCCTAGCGGGGTACAATGAGCAGTTCTTC
TRBJ2-5 TRBV27 TRBD2 . CASSRLAGAQETQYF TGTGCCAGCAGTCGACTAGCGGGGGCCCAAGAGACCCAGTACTTC
TRBJ1-3 TRBV5-1 . . CASSLDNSKGNTIYF TGCGCCAGCAGCTTGGACAATTCGAAGGGAAACACCATATATTTT
TRBJ2-1 TRBV20-1 TRBD1 . CSASGQGVNNEQFF TGCAGTGCTAGTGGGCAGGGGGTGAACAATGAGCAGTTCTTC
TRBJ1-1 TRBV9 . few CASSVERSEAFF TGTGCCAGCAGCGTTGAGAGGTCTGAAGCTTTCTTT
TRBJ1-2 TRBV6-6 TRBD1 . CASSRTGVGYYGYTF TGTGCCAGCAGTCGGACAGGGGTCGGGTACTATGGCTACACCTTC
TRBJ2-3 TRBV5-6 . . CASSLVYVLGAGDTQYF TGTGCCAGCAGCTTGGTGTATGTCCTGGGGGCGGGAGATACGCAGTATTTT
TRBJ2-7 TRBV19 TRBD1 . CASRGRGSYEQYF TGTGCCAGTAGAGGCAGGGGGTCCTACGAGCAGTACTTC
TRBJ2-3 TRBV9 . . CASHATGTGLGGGDTQYF TGTGCCAGCCACGCCACCGGTACAGGGTTAGGGGGTGGGGATACGCAGTATTTT
TRBJ2-3 TRBV6-5 TRBD1 . CASSQDRVFTDTQYF TGTGCCAGCAGCCAAGACAGGGTTTTCACAGATACGCAGTATTTT
TRBJ1-6 TRBV3-1/TRBV3-2 . . CASSQGQFNNSPLHF TGTGCCAGCAGCCAAGGACAGTTCAATAATTCACCCCTCCACTTT
TRBJ1-1 TRBV25-1 TRBD1 . CASSELTGGRQAFF TGTGCCAGCAGTGAATTAACAGGGGGCCGGCAAGCTTTCTTT
TRBJ2-5 TRBV5-6 TRBD1 . CASSWRAGGFQETQYF TGTGCCAGCAGCTGGAGGGCAGGGGGCTTTCAAGAGACCCAGTACTTC
TRBJ2-2 TRBV9 TRBD2 once CASSVAGTTNTGELFF TGTGCCAGCAGCGTAGCCGGGACTACGAACACCGGGGAGCTGTTTTTT
TRBJ1-1 TRBV5-1 . . CASSFRSTGTEAFF TGCGCCAGCAGCTTCCGATCAACTGGCACTGAAGCTTTCTTT
TRBJ2-7 TRBV19 . once CASSIRVIDEQYF TGTGCCAGTAGTATCAGGGTAATTGACGAGCAGTACTTC
TRBJ2-1 TRBV25-1 TRBD2 . CASSRTSGAYNEQFF TGTGCCAGCAGTCGGACTAGCGGAGCCTACAATGAGCAGTTCTTC
TRBJ2-3 TRBV2 . . CASSEEGRLIADTQYF TGTGCCAGCAGTGAAGAAGGCAGACTAATAGCAGATACGCAGTATTTT
TRBJ1-6 TRBV7-8 . . CASSLAHGQLYNSPLHF TGTGCCAGCAGCTTAGCGCATGGACAGCTCTATAATTCACCCCTCCACTTT
TRBJ1-1 TRBV2 TRBD1 . CASSSQGVFGGNTEAFF TGTGCCAGCAGTTCGCAGGGGGTCTTTGGGGGAAACACTGAAGCTTTCTTT
TRBJ2-5 TRBV18 TRBD2 . CATGRGETQYF TGTGCGACCGGGAGGGGAGAGACCCAGTACTTC
TRBJ2-1 TRBV19 . . CASSMMAEVNEQFF TGTGCCAGTAGTATGATGGCGGAGGTCAATGAGCAGTTCTTC
TRBJ1-2 TRBV5-4 . . CASSFPAEGTYGYTF TGTGCCAGCAGCTTCCCGGCGGAGGGGACGTATGGCTACACCTTC
TRBJ2-7 TRBV6-5 TRBD2 many CASTRSGGISYEQYF TGTGCCAGCACCAGAAGCGGGGGGATCTCCTACGAGCAGTACTTC
TRBJ2-7 TRBV19 . . CASSISRQGLDEQYF TGTGCCAGTAGTATCTCACGGCAGGGCCTCGACGAGCAGTACTTC
TRBJ1-1 TRBV18 . . CASSAEKMNTEAFF TGTGCCAGCTCAGCCGAGAAAATGAACACTGAAGCTTTCTTT
TRBJ2-7 TRBV20-1 . . CSAINSYEQYF TGCAGTGCTATAAACAGCTACGAGCAGTACTTC